This record concerns one TCR beta chain sequence. The table came from immunoSEQ multiplex PCR; TCRdb's copy has only in-frame clones and leaves some out. The sample holds about 200,000 clones; 70% to 90% are singletons and the top ten take 7.6%. The entry originates in a study of blood T cell repertoires in COVID-19. The CDR3 is 15 residues long. V shed 10 bases and J shed 3 bases, with 21 bases lying between them. Germline CDR1 and CDR2: MDHEN and SYDVKM. The V call is TRBV28, the J call TRBJ1-1, with TRBD1 as a possible D gene (6 bases). The clonotype comes from a woman aged 45-65 years with active or convalescent COVID-19. The sequenced sample consisted of peripheral blood. The CDR3 spells CANGAKGGRDTEAFF. The CDR3 nucleotides read TGTGCCAACGGGGCTAAAGGGGGGAGGGACACTGAAGCTTTCTTT.